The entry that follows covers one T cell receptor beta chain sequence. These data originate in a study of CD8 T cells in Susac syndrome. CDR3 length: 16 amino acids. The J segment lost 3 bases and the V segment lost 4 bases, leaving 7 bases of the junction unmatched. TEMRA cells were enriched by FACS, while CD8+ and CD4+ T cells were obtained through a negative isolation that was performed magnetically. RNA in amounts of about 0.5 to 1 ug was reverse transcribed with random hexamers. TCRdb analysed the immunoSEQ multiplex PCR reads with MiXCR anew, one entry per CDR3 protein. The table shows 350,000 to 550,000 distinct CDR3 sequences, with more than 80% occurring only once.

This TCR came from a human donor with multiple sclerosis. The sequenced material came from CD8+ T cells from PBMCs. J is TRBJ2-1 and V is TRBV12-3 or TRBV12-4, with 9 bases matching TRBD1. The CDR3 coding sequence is TGTGCCAGCAGTTGGAGGGACAGGGAATACTACAATGAGCAGTTCTTC. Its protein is CASSWRDREYYNEQFF.